A selection of T cell receptor beta chains follows, all from one sample in a study of neurological immune-mediated disorders. TCRdb reprocessed the 5' RACE reads with MiXCR, giving one entry per CDR3 protein. This sample has about 89,000 distinct CDR3 sequences; 2.5% to 3% occur once, and the top ten carry about 1%. Sequencing was performed on PBMCs. The receptors stem from a woman in her 30s with multiple sclerosis. Both conserved end residues are trimmed from each CDR3.

TRBV10-3 | ATTATGLINEQF
TRBV7-6 | ASRTSASNTGELF
TRBV20-1 | SAGGSLSYNEQF
TRBV7-2 | ASSLVSGYT
TRBV7-2 | ASSLWGGSTDTQY
TRBV6-5 | ASSYWQGLSGYT
TRBV7-2 | ASSLLGGNGYEQY
TRBV12-3/TRBV12-4 | ASSLETNYGYT
TRBV20-1 | SARHSGNTIY
TRBV6-5 | ASSYSGQGKSPLH
TRBV7-2 | ASSFMGTAYEQY
TRBV5-1 | ASSIGDRPQETQY
TRBV20-1 | SAREWGSGIILDTQY
TRBV7-9 | ASSPKGAREQY
TRBV9 | ASSVAGNTEAF
TRBV28 | ASLEGARSNQPQH
TRBV11-2 | ASSHQAGRGEQY
TRBV20-1 | SALNREVHNEQF
TRBV2 | ASSESGQGRQY
TRBV10-3 | AISDLGPNTGELF
TRBV28 | ASSLSAGGDEQY
TRBV28 | ASSSPRGFYEQY
TRBV28 | ASTTDRGLARGTQY
TRBV7-6 | ASSPTHSGANVLT
TRBV27 | ASRPTASGSYEQY
TRBV27 | ASSLSPGYNYGYT
TRBV5-1 | ASSQYGQTYEQY
TRBV7-2 | ASSLETSGRLYNEQF
TRBV6-5 | ASRGLVNGEAF
TRBV18 | ASSPPAGLKARGYT
TRBV29-1 | SGSLNTEAF
TRBV15 | ATSNRDGNGYT